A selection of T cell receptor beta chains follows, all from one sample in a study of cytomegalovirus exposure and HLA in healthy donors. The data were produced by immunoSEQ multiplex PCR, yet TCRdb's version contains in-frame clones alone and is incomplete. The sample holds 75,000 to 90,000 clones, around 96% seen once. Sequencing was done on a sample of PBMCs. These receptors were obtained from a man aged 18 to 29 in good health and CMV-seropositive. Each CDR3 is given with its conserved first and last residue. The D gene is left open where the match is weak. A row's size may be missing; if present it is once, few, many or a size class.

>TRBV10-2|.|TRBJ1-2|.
CASSEAGSNYGYTF
TGCGCCAGCAGTGAGGCAGGGTCCAACTATGGCTACACCTTC
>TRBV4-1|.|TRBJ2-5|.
CASSQGDLGAETQYF
TGCGCCAGCAGCCAGGGGGACCTGGGGGCAGAGACCCAGTACTTC
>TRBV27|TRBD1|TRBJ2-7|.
CASGGTGDEQYF
TGTGCCAGCGGAGGGACAGGCGACGAGCAGTACTTC
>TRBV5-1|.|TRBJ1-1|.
CASSPRAERGTEAFF
TGCGCCAGCAGCCCCAGGGCAGAGAGAGGCACTGAAGCTTTCTTT
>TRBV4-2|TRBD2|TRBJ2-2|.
CASSQRAGEIGELFF
TGTGCCAGCAGCCAAAGAGCGGGAGAGATCGGGGAGCTGTTTTTT
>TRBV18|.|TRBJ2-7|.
CASSPDSASYEQYF
TGTGCCAGCTCACCCGACTCAGCCTCCTACGAGCAGTACTTC
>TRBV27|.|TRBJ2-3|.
CASRGATDTQYF
TGTGCCAGCCGGGGAGCGACAGATACGCAGTATTTT
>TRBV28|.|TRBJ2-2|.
CASSFLGLNTGELFF
TGTGCCAGCAGTTTTCTGGGCCTCAACACCGGGGAGCTGTTTTTT
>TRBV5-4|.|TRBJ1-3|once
CASSLDSNSGNTIYF
TGTGCCAGCAGCTTGGACAGCAACTCTGGAAACACCATATATTTT
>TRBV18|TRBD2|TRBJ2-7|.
CASSPSAGRAYEQYF
TGTGCCAGCTCACCGAGTGCCGGGAGGGCCTACGAGCAGTACTTC
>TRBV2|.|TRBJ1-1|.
CASSETEGRTEAFF
TGTGCCAGCAGTGAAACAGAGGGAAGGACTGAAGCTTTCTTT
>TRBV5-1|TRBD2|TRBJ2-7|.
CASTSGNTYEQYF
TGCGCCAGTACTAGCGGGAACACCTACGAGCAGTACTTC
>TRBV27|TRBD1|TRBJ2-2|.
CASSFVGTGGTGELFF
TGTGCCAGCAGTTTTGTGGGGACAGGGGGAACCGGGGAGCTGTTTTTT
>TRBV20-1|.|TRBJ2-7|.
CSARTSPEQYF
TGCAGTGCGAGAACTAGCCCCGAGCAGTACTTC
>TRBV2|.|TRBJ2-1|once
CASSDWSSNEQFF
TGTGCCAGCAGTGATTGGTCGAGCAATGAGCAGTTCTTC
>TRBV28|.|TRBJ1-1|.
CASSEGDTEAFF
TGTGCCAGCAGCGAGGGGGACACTGAAGCTTTCTTT
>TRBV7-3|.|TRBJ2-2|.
CASSILGLDRNTGELFF
TGTGCCAGCAGTATCCTCGGACTGGACCGAAACACCGGGGAGCTGTTTTTT
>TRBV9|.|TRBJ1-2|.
CASSAPSDIYGYTF
TGTGCCAGCAGCGCCCCCTCCGACATCTATGGCTACACCTTC
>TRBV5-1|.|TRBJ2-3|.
CASSLGSTLDTQYF
TGCGCCAGCAGCTTGGGATCGACATTGGATACGCAGTATTTT
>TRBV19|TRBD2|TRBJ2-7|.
CASSLDASGRSGEQYF
TGTGCCAGTAGTTTGGACGCTAGCGGGAGGTCGGGCGAGCAGTACTTC
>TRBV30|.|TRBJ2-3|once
CAWSVSGTDTQYF
TGTGCCTGGAGTGTCAGCGGCACAGATACGCAGTATTTT
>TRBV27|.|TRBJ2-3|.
CASSPGWRADTQYF
TGTGCCAGCAGTCCCGGTTGGAGGGCTGATACGCAGTATTTT
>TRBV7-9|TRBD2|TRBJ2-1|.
CASSQLAGGYNEQFF
TGTGCCAGCAGCCAGCTAGCGGGAGGGTACAATGAGCAGTTCTTC
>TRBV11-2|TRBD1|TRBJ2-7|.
CASSLTGTGVGYEQYF
TGTGCCAGCAGCTTAACCGGGACAGGGGTCGGTTACGAGCAGTACTTC
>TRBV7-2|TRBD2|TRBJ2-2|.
CASSFYGMGGTGELFF
TGTGCCAGCAGCTTTTATGGGATGGGGGGGACCGGGGAGCTGTTTTTT
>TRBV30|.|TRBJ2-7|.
CAWSVSDYEQYF
TGTGCCTGGAGTGTTTCAGATTACGAGCAGTACTTC
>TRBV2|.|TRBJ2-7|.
CASSAEVMGEQYF
TGTGCCAGCAGTGCGGAGGTTATGGGGGAGCAGTACTTC
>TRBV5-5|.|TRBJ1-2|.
CASRVGQYGSGYTF
TGTGCCAGCAGAGTCGGACAGTATGGGAGTGGCTACACCTTC
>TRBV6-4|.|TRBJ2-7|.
CASSPEGVGEQYF
TGTGCCAGCTCTCCAGAGGGGGTCGGCGAGCAGTACTTC
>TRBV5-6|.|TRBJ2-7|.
CASSFWTVIHEQYF
TGTGCCAGCAGCTTCTGGACAGTAATCCACGAGCAGTACTTC
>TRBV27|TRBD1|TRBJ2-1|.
CASSLGGTDKNEQFF
TGTGCCAGCAGCCTAGGTGGGACAGACAAAAATGAGCAGTTCTTC
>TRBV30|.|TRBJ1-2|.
CAWGFIRADYGYTF
TGTGCCTGGGGCTTCATCAGGGCTGACTATGGCTACACCTTC
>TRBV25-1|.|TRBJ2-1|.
CASSEYLSSNEQFF
TGTGCCAGCAGTGAATATCTTAGCTCCAATGAGCAGTTCTTC
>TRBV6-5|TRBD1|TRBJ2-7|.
CASSEQGLAYEQYF
TGTGCCAGCAGTGAACAGGGGCTCGCCTACGAGCAGTACTTC
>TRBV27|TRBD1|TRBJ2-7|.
CASSLVGQPYEQYF
TGTGCCAGCAGTTTAGTGGGACAGCCCTACGAGCAGTACTTC
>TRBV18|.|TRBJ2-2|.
CASSPPTGIGGELFF
TGTGCCAGCTCACCACCGACGGGAATCGGCGGGGAGCTGTTTTTT
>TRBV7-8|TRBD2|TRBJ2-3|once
CASSPGPSGGTDTQYF
TGTGCCAGCAGCCCAGGCCCTAGCGGGGGCACAGATACGCAGTATTTT
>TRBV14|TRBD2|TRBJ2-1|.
CASSQDPAGPWPYNEQFF
TGTGCCAGCAGCCAAGACCCAGCGGGACCATGGCCCTACAATGAGCAGTTCTTC
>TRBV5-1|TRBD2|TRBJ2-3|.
CASSLAGSLDTQYF
TGCGCCAGCAGCTTAGCGGGGTCGTTGGATACGCAGTATTTT
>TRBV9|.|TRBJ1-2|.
CASSVVTAAVYGYTF
TGTGCCAGCAGCGTAGTCACAGCAGCCGTCTATGGCTACACCTTC
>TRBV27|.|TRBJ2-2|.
CASSLSRRNTGELFF
TGTGCCAGCAGTTTATCACGGAGGAACACCGGGGAGCTGTTTTTT
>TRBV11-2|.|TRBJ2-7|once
CASSSRDKGVEQYF
TGTGCCAGCAGCTCCCGGGACAAAGGGGTCGAGCAGTACTTC
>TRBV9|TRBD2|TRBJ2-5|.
CASSAFGLAGGFQETQYF
TGTGCCAGCAGCGCCTTCGGACTAGCGGGAGGATTCCAAGAGACCCAGTACTTC
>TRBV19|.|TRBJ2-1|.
CASSIEQISYNEQFF
TGTGCCAGTAGTATAGAACAGATAAGCTACAATGAGCAGTTCTTC